The rows below give T cell receptor beta chains drawn from one sample of a study of T cells in localized non-small cell lung cancer. Only in-frame clones appear in the TCRdb table, and some are missing; sequencing was by immunoSEQ multiplex PCR. The sample holds about 62,000 clones, roughly 76% seen once. The sample in question was PBMCs, obtained before any cancer treatment. The source is a man between 40 and 75 years old with stage II lung adenocarcinoma. Each CDR3 is given with its conserved first and last residue. The D gene is left open where the match is weak. Clone size, where shown, is once, few, many, or a class for clones that have expanded.

V gene	D gene	clone size	J gene	CDR3 protein	CDR3 DNA
TRBV18	-	-	TRBJ1-1	CASSTGGRGTEAFF	TGTGCCAGCTCAACCGGGGGGCGGGGTACTGAAGCTTTCTTT
TRBV27	-	-	TRBJ1-5	CASSFGAGDQPQHF	TGTGCCAGCAGTTTCGGGGCAGGGGATCAGCCCCAGCATTTT
TRBV25-1	-	-	TRBJ1-2	CASSRGDYGYTF	TGTGCCAGCAGCAGGGGTGACTATGGCTACACCTTC
TRBV18	-	-	TRBJ2-5	CASSPLGQGETQYF	TGTGCCAGCTCACCACTAGGACAAGGAGAGACCCAGTACTTC
TRBV6-5	-	-	TRBJ2-3	CASSYSSYLTDTQYF	TGTGCCAGCAGTTACTCCAGCTATCTCACAGATACGCAGTATTTT
TRBV10-3	-	-	TRBJ2-7	CAIGSLSKRSLYEQYF	TGTGCCATCGGGTCACTAAGCAAGCGGTCCCTCTACGAGCAGTACTTC
TRBV5-6	-	-	TRBJ1-2	CASSLAEYGYTF	TGTGCCAGCAGCTTGGCCGAGTATGGCTACACCTTC
TRBV5-5	-	many	TRBJ2-5	CASSWDRMDGETQYF	TGTGCCAGCAGCTGGGATCGAATGGACGGAGAGACCCAGTACTTC
TRBV6-5	-	-	TRBJ2-7	CASSYVGQRYYEQYF	TGTGCCAGCAGTTACGTCGGACAGCGATACTACGAGCAGTACTTC
TRBV19	-	-	TRBJ1-2	CASSIPPRGQGGRYGYTF	TGTGCCAGTAGTATTCCCCCCCGGGGGCAGGGCGGAAGGTATGGCTACACCTTC
TRBV5-1	-	-	TRBJ2-7	CASSFIGNTDEQYF	TGCGCCAGCAGCTTTATAGGGAACACCGACGAGCAGTACTTC
TRBV7-6	TRBD2	-	TRBJ2-7	CASSPSGSSYEQYF	TGTGCCAGCAGCCCTAGCGGGAGCTCCTACGAGCAGTACTTC
TRBV4-1	TRBD1	-	TRBJ1-3	CASSQRQGFSGNTIYF	TGCGCCAGCAGCCAACGACAGGGCTTCTCTGGAAACACCATATATTTT
TRBV27	TRBD1	-	TRBJ2-7	CASSFSGTGNSYEQYF	TGTGCCAGCAGTTTTTCCGGGACAGGGAATTCCTACGAGCAGTACTTC
TRBV20-1	-	-	TRBJ2-1	CSAKDNEQFF	TGCAGTGCTAAAGACAATGAGCAGTTCTTC
TRBV9	TRBD1	few	TRBJ1-2	CASSPRTGWDYGYTF	TGTGCCAGCAGCCCCCGGACAGGGTGGGACTATGGCTACACCTTC
TRBV18	TRBD1	-	TRBJ2-1	CASSVGTGAYNEQFF	TGTGCCAGCTCTGTGGGGACAGGAGCCTACAATGAGCAGTTCTTC
TRBV7-9	-	-	TRBJ2-1	CASIPGLGGNEQFF	TGTGCCAGCATTCCGGGTCTCGGCGGGAATGAGCAGTTCTTC
TRBV7-2	TRBD2	-	TRBJ2-7	CASSPAQTSGADMYF	TGTGCCAGCAGCCCCGCCCAAACTAGCGGTGCCGATATGTACTTC
TRBV10-3	-	-	TRBJ1-1	CAISDSANTEAFF	TGTGCCATCAGTGATTCAGCTAACACTGAAGCTTTCTTT
TRBV6-6	-	few	TRBJ1-2	CASSYSRTAPNYGYTF	TGTGCCAGCAGTTACTCTAGGACAGCACCTAACTATGGCTACACCTTC
TRBV7-2	-	-	TRBJ1-2	CASSLVQGYKANYGYTF	TGTGCCAGCAGCTTAGTCCAGGGCTACAAAGCTAACTATGGCTACACCTTC